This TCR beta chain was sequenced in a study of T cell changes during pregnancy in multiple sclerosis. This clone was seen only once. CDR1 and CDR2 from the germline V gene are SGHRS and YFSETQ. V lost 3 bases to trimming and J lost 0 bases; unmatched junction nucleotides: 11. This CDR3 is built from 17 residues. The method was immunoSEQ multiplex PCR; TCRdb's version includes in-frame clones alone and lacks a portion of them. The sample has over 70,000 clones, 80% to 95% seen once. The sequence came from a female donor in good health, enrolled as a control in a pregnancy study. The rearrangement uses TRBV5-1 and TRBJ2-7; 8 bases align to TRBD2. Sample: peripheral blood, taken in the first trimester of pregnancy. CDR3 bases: TGCGCCAGCAGCTCGGCCGGGGGTAGCGGGGTCTCCTACGAGCAGTACTTC. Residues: CASSSAGGSGVSYEQYF.